This entry describes one TCR beta chain. The antigen is unknown. The sample carries other DNA sequences with the same CDR3. The protocol was immunoSEQ multiplex PCR, while the TCRdb copy is restricted to in-frame clones and leaves out a portion. The sample has more than 400,000 clones; approximately 95% are singletons. The ends were cut back, 2 bases at V and 1 base at J, with 5 bases in the middle. CDR1 and CDR2 from the germline V gene are MNHEY and SVGAGI. The CDR3 runs to 13 residues. This specimen comes from a study of shared clonotypes between healthy human individuals. Study outcomes and limitations: Estimated richness values were generally larger in naive subsets than in memory subsets.

The authors divided CD4+ cells into CD45RA+ naive and CD45RA-negative memory subsets. V and J are TRBV6-5 and TRBJ1-1; no reliable D call. The sample consisted of naive CD4+ T cells sorted from blood. Noted subset: CD45RA+ positively selected. This clonotype was sampled from a woman aged 30 to 39 in good health. The CDR3 DNA reads TGTGCCAGCAGTTACCGAGGGAACACTGAAGCTTTCTTT. As protein: CASSYRGNTEAFF.